This record concerns one T cell receptor beta chain sequence. Germline CDR1 and CDR2: SGHRS and YFSETQ. The CDR3 spans 19 residues. The V and J ends lost 3 bases and 7 bases, in that order; junction bases with no gene match: 23. Per the study methods: Amplification from reference gene primers served as the basis for estimated nucleated cell counts. Sequencing was performed with immunoSEQ multiplex PCR; in TCRdb, only in-frame clones are kept and a portion is missing. V and J calls and clone size come straight from that table; D and trimming were deduced from the DNA. This sample yields roughly 35,000 clones, of which approximately 78% are seen a single time; roughly 7.4% belongs to the top ten. This sample was taken from a study of blood T cell repertoires in COVID-19. The wider study: Material from acute and convalescent COVID-19 was sourced from the United States, Italy and Spain. The analysed material was cDNA or gDNA that came from T cells, B-cell-depleted T cells, or PBMCs.

The sequence came from a woman aged 55-70 years with acute or convalescent COVID-19. The chain uses TRBV5-1 and TRBJ2-7, with 9 positions matching TRBD2. The sample consisted of peripheral blood. CDR3 sequence (DNA): TGCGCCAGCAGCTCTCAACCCTCGGGAGCGGGAGGCGACTCGGGGGAGCAGTACTTC. Residues: CASSSQPSGAGGDSGEQYF.